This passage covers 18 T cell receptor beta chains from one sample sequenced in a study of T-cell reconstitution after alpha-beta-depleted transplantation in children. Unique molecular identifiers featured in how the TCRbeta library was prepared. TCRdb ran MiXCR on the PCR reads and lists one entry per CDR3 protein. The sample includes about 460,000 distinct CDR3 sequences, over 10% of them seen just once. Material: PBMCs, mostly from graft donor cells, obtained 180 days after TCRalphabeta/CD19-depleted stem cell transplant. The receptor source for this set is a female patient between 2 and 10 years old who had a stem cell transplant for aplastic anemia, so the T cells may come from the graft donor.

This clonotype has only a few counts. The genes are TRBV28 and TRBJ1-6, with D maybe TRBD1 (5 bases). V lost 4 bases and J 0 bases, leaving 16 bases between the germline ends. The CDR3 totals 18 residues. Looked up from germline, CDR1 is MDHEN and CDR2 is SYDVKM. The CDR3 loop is CASSSRGLPSSYNSPLHF. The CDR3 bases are TGTGCCAGCAGTTCGAGGGGACTCCCGAGCTCCTATAATTCACCCCTCCACTTT.

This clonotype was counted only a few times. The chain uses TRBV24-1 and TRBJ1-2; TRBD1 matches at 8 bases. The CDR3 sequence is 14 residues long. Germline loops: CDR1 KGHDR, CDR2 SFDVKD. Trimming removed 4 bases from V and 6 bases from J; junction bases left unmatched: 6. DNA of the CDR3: TGTGCCACCAGTGAGGCCGGGACAGGTCATGGCTACACCTTC. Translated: CATSEAGTGHGYTF.

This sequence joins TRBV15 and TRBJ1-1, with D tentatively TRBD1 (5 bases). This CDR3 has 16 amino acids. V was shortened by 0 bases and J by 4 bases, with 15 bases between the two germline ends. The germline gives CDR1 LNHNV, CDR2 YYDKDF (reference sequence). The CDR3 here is CATSRDYRGTGTEAFF. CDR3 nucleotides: TGTGCCACCAGCAGAGATTACCGGGGCACGGGCACTGAAGCTTTCTTT.

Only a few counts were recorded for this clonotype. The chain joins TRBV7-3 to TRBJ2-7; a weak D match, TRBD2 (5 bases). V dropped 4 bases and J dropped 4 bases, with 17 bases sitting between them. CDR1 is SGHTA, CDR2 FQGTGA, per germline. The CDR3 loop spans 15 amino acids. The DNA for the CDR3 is TGTGCCAGCAGCTCCTTACCGGACCCGGGGTACGAGCAGTACTTC. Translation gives CASSSLPDPGYEQYF. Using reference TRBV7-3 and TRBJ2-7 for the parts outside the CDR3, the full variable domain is GAGVSQTPSNKVTEKGKYVELRCDPISGHTALYWYRQSLGQGPEFLIYFQGTGAADDSGLPNDRFFAVRPEGSVSTLKIQRTERGDSAVYLCASSSLPDPGYEQYFGPGTRLTVT.

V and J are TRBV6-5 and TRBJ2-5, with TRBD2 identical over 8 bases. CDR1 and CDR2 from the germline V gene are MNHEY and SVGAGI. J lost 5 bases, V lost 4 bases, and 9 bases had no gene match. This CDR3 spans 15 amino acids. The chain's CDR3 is CASSFPSGGRETQYF. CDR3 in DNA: TGTGCCAGCAGTTTCCCCTCGGGAGGGAGGGAGACCCAGTACTTC.

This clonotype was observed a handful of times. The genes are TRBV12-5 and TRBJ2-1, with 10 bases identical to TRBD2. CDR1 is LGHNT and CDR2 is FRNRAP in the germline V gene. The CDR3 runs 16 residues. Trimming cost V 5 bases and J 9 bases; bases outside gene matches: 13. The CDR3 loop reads CASGPPGLAGVVEQFF. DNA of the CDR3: TGTGCTAGTGGTCCCCCGGGGCTAGCGGGAGTTGTTGAGCAGTTCTTC. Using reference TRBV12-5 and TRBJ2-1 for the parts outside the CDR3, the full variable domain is DARVTQTPRHKVTEMGQEVTMRCQPILGHNTVFWYRQTMMQGLELLAYFRNRAPLDDSGMPKDRFSAEMPDATLATLKIQPSEPRDSAVYFCASGPPGLAGVVEQFFGPGTRLTVL.

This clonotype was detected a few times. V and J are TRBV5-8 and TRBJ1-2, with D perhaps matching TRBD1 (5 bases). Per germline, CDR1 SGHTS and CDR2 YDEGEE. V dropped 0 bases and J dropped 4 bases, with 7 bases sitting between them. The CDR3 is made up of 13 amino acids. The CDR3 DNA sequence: TGTGCCAGCAGCTTGGTTACAGGCTATGGCTACACCTTC. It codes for CASSLVTGYGYTF.

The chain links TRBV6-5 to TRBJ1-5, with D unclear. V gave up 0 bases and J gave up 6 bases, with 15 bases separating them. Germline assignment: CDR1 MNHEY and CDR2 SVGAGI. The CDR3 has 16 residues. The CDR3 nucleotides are TGTGCCAGCAGTTACTCAGGATGGGGTATCGGTCAGCCCCAGCATTTT. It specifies CASSYSGWGIGQPQHF.

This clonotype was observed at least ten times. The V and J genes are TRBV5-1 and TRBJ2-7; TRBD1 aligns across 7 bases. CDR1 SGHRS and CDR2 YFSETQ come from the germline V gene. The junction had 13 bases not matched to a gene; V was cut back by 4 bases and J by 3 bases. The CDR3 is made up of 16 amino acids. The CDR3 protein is CASSEDRRTAHYEQYF. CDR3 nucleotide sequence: TGCGCCAGCAGCGAGGACAGGAGAACTGCCCACTACGAGCAGTACTTC.

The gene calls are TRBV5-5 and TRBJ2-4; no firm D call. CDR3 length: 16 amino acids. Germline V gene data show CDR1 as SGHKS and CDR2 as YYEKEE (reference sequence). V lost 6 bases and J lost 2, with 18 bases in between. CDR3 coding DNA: TGTGCCAGCACGAATAGACACCGTGGGTCCAAAAACATTCAGTACTTC. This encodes CASTNRHRGSKNIQYF.

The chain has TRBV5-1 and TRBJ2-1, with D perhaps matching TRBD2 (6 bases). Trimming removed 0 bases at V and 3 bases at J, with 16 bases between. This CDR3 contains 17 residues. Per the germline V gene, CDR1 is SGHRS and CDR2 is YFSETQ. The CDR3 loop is CASSLEGHRRDYNEQFF. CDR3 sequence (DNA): TGCGCCAGCAGCTTGGAGGGCCACCGGCGGGACTACAATGAGCAGTTCTTC.

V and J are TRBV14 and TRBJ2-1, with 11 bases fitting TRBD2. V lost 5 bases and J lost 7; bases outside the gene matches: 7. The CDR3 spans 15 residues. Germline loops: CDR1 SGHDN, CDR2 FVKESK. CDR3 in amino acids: CASSALAGERNEQFF. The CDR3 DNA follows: TGTGCCAGCAGCGCACTAGCGGGAGAGCGGAATGAGCAGTTCTTC.

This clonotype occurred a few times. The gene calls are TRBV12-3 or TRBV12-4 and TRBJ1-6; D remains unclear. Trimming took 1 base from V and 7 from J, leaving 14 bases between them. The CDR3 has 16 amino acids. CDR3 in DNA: TGTGCCAGCAGTTTAGTCTTCGGCCCAAGGAATTCACCCCTCCACTTT. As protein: CASSLVFGPRNSPLHF.

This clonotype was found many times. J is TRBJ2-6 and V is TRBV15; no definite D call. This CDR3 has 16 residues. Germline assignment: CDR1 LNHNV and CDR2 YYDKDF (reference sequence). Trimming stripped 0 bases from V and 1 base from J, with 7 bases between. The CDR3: CATSREGFSGANVLTF. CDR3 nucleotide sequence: TGTGCCACCAGCAGAGAAGGGTTTTCTGGGGCCAACGTCCTGACTTTC.

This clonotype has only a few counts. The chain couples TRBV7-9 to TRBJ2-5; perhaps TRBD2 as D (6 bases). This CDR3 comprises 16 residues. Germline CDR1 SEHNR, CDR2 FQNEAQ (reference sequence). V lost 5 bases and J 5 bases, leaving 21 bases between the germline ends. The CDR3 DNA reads TGTGCCAGCAGCCCTGCCCCGCCGGGACTCCAGGAGACCCAGTACTTC. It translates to CASSPAPPGLQETQYF.

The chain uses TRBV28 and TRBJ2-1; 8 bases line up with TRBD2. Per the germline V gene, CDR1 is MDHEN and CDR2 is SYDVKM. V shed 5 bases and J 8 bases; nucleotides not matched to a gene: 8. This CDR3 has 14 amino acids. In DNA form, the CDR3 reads TGTGCCAGCAGTCCTTCGGGAGGGGGGGATGAGCAGTTCTTC. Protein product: CASSPSGGGDEQFF.

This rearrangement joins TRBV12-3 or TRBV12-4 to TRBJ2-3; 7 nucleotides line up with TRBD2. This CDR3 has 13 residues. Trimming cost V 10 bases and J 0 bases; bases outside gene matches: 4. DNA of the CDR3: TGTGCCACCCATAGCGGGAGCACAGATACGCAGTATTTT. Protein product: CATHSGSTDTQYF.

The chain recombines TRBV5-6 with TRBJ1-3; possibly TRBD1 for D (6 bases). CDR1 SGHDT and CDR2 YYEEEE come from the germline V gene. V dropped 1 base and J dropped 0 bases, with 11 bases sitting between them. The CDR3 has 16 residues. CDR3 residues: CASSLQGMGSGNTIYF. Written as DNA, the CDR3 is TGTGCCAGCAGCTTGCAGGGGATGGGCTCTGGAAACACCATATATTTT.